The 8 T cell receptor beta chains below all came from one sample that was sequenced in a study of regulatory T cells in long-lasting Graves disease. Time point here: newly diagnosed GD, antithyroid drugs for less than 3 months. Making the TCR library involved RNA that had been extracted from PBMCs. In building TCR beta libraries, iRepertoire HTBI primers were used together with Arm-PCR of CDR3 regions. In TCRdb, the multiplex PCR reads were re-called with MiXCR into one record per CDR3 protein. This table has 680,000 or so distinct CDR3 sequences, about 16% appearing once. In addition, the sample was reused for a study of T cells in Graves' hyperthyroidism and ophthalmopathy.

The sample was peripheral blood mononuclear cells (PBMCs), taken at new diagnosis, from a patient treated with antithyroid drugs. The receptors shown here come from a woman aged 25 to 39 with Graves disease.

The chain combines TRBV25-1 with TRBJ1-5; maybe TRBD1 (5 bases). Germline CDR1 MGHDK, CDR2 SYGVNS. The V gene lost 8 bases and the J gene lost 5 bases, with 13 bases spanning the gap. The CDR3 spans 13 residues. The CDR3 DNA sequence: TGTGCCAGCGGAGGGACGTCGTATCAGCCCCAGCATTTT. It yields the protein CASGGTSYQPQHF.

With respect to this clonotype: Mismatch with germline at one junction end may stem from a read error. The chain links TRBV19 to TRBJ2-1; TRBD2 agrees at 8 bases. This CDR3 is built from 16 residues. CDR1 and CDR2 (germline): LNHDA, SQIVND (reference sequence). CDR3 protein: CASGISGTSSYNEQFF. The CDR3 DNA sequence: TGTGCCAGTGGTATCTCCGGGACTAGCTCCTACAATGAGCAGTTCTTC.

This clonotype showed up many times. This rearrangement joins TRBV2 to TRBJ1-4; no definite D call. Trimming took off 7 bases at V and 2 bases at J, with 5 bases between the two ends. This CDR3 spans 12 amino acids. Germline V gene sequence: CDR1 SNHLY, CDR2 FYNNEI. CDR3 protein: CASIQTNEKLFF. The CDR3 bases are TGTGCCAGCATTCAGACTAATGAAAAACTGTTTTTT.

The table lists this clonotype with many counts. V usage is TRBV11-2 and J usage is TRBJ2-5; no reliable D call. The V gene lost 2 bases and the J gene lost 4 bases, with 14 bases spanning the gap. The CDR3 runs 15 residues. Germline CDR1 reads SGHAT; CDR2 reads FQNNGV. In DNA form, the CDR3 reads TGTGCCAGCAGCTTATACCCAATAGTGGCAGAGACCCAGTACTTC. Its protein is CASSLYPIVAETQYF.

Only a few counts were recorded for this clonotype. V usage is TRBV7-2 and J usage is TRBJ1-2; 8 nucleotides align to TRBD1. The CDR3 covers 15 residues. V shed 1 base and J 2 bases; nucleotides not matched to a gene: 3. CDR1 is SGHTA and CDR2 is FQGNSA in the germline V gene. DNA of the CDR3: TGTGCCAGCAGCTTAGGGGGACAGGTCAACTATGGCTACACCTTC. Protein: CASSLGGQVNYGYTF.

This clonotype was seen at least ten times. This chain joins TRBV11-2 and TRBJ2-5, with TRBD2 identical over 8 bases. The V and J ends lost 5 bases and 3 bases, in that order; junction bases with no gene match: 8. The V gene's germline CDR1 is SGHAT and CDR2 FQNNGV. This CDR3 is built from 15 residues. CDR3 protein: CASSPNPGREETQYF. The CDR3 DNA sequence: TGTGCCAGCAGCCCCAATCCCGGGAGGGAAGAGACCCAGTACTTC.

The rearrangement uses TRBV9 and TRBJ1-6, with D unresolved. Between the trimmed V and J ends, which lost 7 bases and 6 bases, there was a span of 14 bases. The CDR3 is made up of 14 amino acids. Germline lookup yields CDR1 SGDLS and CDR2 YYNGEE. CDR3 coding DNA: TGTGCCAGCCTCTCAGGCACGATTAATTCACCCCTCCACTTT. Protein product: CASLSGTINSPLHF.

A few counts support this clonotype. The chain uses TRBV15 and TRBJ1-1; no firm D call. The V end was cut by 3 bases, the J end by 2 bases, with 7 bases between. The CDR3 is made up of 13 amino acids. Germline CDR1 and CDR2: LNHNV and YYDKDF (reference sequence). This CDR3 is CATSSQFNTEAFF. As DNA, the CDR3 is TGTGCCACCAGCAGTCAATTTAACACTGAAGCTTTCTTT.